This entry describes one T cell receptor (beta chain). This clone was recorded once. Its target antigen remains unknown. Base-call qualities are not available, and no considerably larger clone is one nucleotide away. The sample originates from a study of cytomegalovirus exposure and HLA in healthy donors (dated by TCRdb to 2016 to 2017). For the wider study: According to a later analysis, the 120 or so validation repertoires were produced on the same platform as the 700 or so repertoires of the first cohort. Besides the first cohort of under 700 subjects, a separate validation cohort made up of some 110 different subjects was used. The study was designed to test whether signatures of past pathogen exposure could be identified by cataloging public T cell receptors. The study combined high-throughput TCR immunosequencing, statistical association of individual TCRs with disease status, and machine learning to predict cytomegalovirus infection status.

Library construction relied on the immunoSEQ multiplex PCR assay. Concerning the study's data processing: To diagnose cytomegalovirus status from the catalog of TCR beta chain sequences, a statistical classification framework was built. Sourced from immuneACCESS, this table was stored by TCRdb with only in-frame sequences that have V and J called. A share of the clones is absent; for the studies checked, an unresolved V gene accounts for under half, and the remainder has no known explanation. V and J calls and clone size are those listed in that table; D and trimming were worked out from the DNA. Recorded for this sample are 80,000 to 95,000 clones; about 96% of them occurred a single time. Jointly, the top ten make up 1.3% of the sample. Study-level results and caveats: In the study, around 150 TCR beta chains were listed as associated with cytomegalovirus. The authors suggested that the approach could potentially be generalized to other disease states and immunological phenotypes. All 120 repertoires were used to score co-occurrence in the validation cohort in a later analysis, because that analysis had no HLA typing for the cohort. In vitro tests confirmed that three of the cytomegalovirus-associated TCR beta chains recognize cytomegalovirus antigens. While some public TCRs were present in many individuals, most TCR sequences turned up only very rarely across donors. Of the cluster scores, roughly 93% were above 0 in a later analysis, which found that TCRs clustered in the first cohort also tended to co-occur in the 120 or so validation repertoires. The classifier was reported to diagnose cytomegalovirus status with high specificity and sensitivity in both the original and validation cohorts.

Separate from the approximately 670-subject first cohort, the validation cohort of roughly 120 subjects was the group to which the donors belonged. At the junction V is shortened by 1 base and J by 2 bases; bases outside the gene matches: 3. Reading the germline V gene gives CDR1 SGDLS and CDR2 YYNGEE. From its cysteine to its phenylalanine, the CDR3 spans 15 amino acids. Only the CDR3 DNA stays, 45 bases, in frame from base 1. The sequence links TRBV9 to TRBJ2-7; 10 nucleotides in the junction match TRBD2. This sequence originates from a woman between 18 and 29 years old in good health and CMV-seronegative. The specimen sequenced was PBMCs. The CDR3 region: CASSVTSGDTYEQYF. The DNA sequence is as follows: TGTGCCAGCAGCGTAACTAGCGGGGATACCTACGAGCAGTACTTC.